This T cell receptor (beta chain) was identified during a study of early T cells in non-severe SARS-CoV-2 infection. Study information: It was bulk RNA from unsorted whole blood that was sequenced, and the chains were unpaired. Study-level points and caveats: Clonotype matching in VDJdb favored anti-spike CD8 responses and did not capture private and CD4 specificities.

Germline V gene data show CDR1 as MGHRA and CDR2 as YSYEKL. The CDR3 sequence is 17 residues long. Trimming took 1 base from V and 5 from J, leaving 18 bases between them. A note on this clonotype: The antigen is undetermined.

Each single cDNA molecule received a unique molecular identifier. In TCRdb, the 5' RACE reads were re-called with MiXCR into one record per CDR3 protein. Of approximately 70,000 distinct CDR3 sequences listed, 10% are singletons. The rearrangement links TRBV4-1 to TRBJ2-4, with a weak D call TRBD2 (6 bases). This clonotype originated in an adult who was a healthcare worker with PCR-confirmed SARS-CoV-2 infection or an uninfected control (not recorded which). This specimen consisted of whole blood, obtained at baseline. The CDR3 loop is CASSQVLRREEENIQYF. The DNA for the CDR3 is TGCGCCAGCAGCCAAGTATTAAGGCGGGAAGAGGAAAACATTCAGTACTTC.